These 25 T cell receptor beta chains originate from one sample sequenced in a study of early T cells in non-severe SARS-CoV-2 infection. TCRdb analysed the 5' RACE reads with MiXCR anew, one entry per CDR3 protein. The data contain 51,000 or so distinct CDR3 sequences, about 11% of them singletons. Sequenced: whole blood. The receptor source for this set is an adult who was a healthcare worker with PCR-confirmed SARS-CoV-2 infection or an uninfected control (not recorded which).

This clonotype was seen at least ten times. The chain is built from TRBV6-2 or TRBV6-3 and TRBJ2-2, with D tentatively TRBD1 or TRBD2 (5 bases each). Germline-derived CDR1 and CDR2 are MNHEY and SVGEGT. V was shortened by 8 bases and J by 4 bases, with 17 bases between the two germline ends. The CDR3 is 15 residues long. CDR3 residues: CASRPRGAVTGELFF. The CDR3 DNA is TGTGCCAGCCGGCCTCGAGGGGCGGTCACCGGGGAGCTGTTTTTT.

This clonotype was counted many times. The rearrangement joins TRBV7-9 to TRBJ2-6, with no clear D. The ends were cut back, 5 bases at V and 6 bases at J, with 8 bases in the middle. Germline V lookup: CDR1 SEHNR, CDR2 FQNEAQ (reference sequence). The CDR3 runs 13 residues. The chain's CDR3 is CASSPREANVLTF. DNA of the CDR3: TGTGCCAGCAGCCCTCGAGAGGCCAACGTCCTGACTTTC.

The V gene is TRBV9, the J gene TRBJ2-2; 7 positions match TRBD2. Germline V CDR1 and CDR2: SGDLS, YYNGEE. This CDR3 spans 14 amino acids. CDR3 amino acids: CASSREYGTGELFF. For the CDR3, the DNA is TGTGCTTCGTCGCGGGAGTACGGCACCGGGGAGCTGTTTTTT. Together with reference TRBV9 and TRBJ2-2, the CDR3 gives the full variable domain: DSGVTQTPKHLITATGQRVTLRCSPRSGDLSVYWYQQSLDQGLQFLIQYYNGEERAKGNILERFSAQQFPDLHSELNLSSLELGDSALYFCASSREYGTGELFFGEGSRLTVL.

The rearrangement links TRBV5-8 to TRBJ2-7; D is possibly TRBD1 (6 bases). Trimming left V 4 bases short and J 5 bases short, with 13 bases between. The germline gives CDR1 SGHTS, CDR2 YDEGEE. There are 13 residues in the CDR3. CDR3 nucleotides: TGTGCCAGCAGCCAGATGGGGGCGAACGAGCAGTACTTC. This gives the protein CASSQMGANEQYF.

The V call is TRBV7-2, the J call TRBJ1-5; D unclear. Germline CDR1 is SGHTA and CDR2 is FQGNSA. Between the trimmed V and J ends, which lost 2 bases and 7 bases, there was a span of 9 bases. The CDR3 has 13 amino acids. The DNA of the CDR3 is TGTGCCAGCAGCTTAATGTTGGGCCAGCCCCAGCATTTT. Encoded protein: CASSLMLGQPQHF. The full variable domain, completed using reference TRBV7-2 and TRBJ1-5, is GAGVSQSPSNKVTEKGKDVELRCDPISGHTALYWYRQSLGQGLEFLIYFQGNSAPDKSGLPSDRFSAERTGGSVSTLTIQRTQQEDSAVYLCASSLMLGQPQHFGDGTRLSIL.

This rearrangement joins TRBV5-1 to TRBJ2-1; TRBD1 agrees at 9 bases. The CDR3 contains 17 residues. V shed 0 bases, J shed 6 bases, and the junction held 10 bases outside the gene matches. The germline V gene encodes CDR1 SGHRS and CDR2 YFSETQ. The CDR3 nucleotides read TGCGCCAGCAGCTTGGGATATTCCGGGACAGGGATCAATGAGCAGTTCTTC. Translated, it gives CASSLGYSGTGINEQFF.

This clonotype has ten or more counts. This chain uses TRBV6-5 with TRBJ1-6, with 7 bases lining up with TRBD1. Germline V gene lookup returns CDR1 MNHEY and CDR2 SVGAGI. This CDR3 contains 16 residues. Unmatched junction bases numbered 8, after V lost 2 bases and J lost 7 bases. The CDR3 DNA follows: TGTGCCAGCAGTTACAGGGCCGGGACAGTAAATTCACCCCTCCACTTT. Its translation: CASSYRAGTVNSPLHF.

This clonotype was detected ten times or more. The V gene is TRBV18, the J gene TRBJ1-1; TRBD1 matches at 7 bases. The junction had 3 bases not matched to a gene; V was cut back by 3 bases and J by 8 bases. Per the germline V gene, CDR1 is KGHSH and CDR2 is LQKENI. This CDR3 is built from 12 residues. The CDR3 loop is CASSPPGQEAFF. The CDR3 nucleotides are TGTGCCAGCTCACCCCCGGGACAGGAAGCTTTCTTT.

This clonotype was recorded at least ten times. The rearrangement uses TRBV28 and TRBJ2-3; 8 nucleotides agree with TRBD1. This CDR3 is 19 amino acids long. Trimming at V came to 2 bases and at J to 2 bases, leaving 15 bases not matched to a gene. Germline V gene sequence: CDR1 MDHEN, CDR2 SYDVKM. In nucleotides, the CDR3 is TGTGCCAGCAGTTTAGGCAGGGGGCAAGGCGACGGGTCCACAGATACGCAGTATTTT. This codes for CASSLGRGQGDGSTDTQYF.

This CDR3 reads CASTPGGGFPYEQYF. Written as DNA, the CDR3 is TGTGCCAGCACCCCCGGGGGAGGGTTTCCCTACGAGCAGTACTTC. This chain connects TRBV27 to TRBJ2-7; 7 positions match TRBD2. Germline assignment: CDR1 MNHEY and CDR2 SMNVEV (reference sequence). The CDR3 sequence is 15 residues long. The trim removed 7 bases at V and 2 bases at J, leaving 11 bases unmatched.

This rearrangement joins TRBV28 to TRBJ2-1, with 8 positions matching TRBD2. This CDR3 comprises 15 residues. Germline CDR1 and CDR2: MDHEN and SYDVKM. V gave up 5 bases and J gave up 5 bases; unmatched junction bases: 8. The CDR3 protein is CASSLSGSNHNEQFF. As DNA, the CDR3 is TGTGCCAGCAGTCTCAGCGGGAGTAACCACAATGAGCAGTTCTTC.

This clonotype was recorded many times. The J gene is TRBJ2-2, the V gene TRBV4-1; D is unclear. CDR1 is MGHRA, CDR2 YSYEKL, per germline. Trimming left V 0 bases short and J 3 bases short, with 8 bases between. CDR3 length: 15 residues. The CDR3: CASSQEATYTGELFF. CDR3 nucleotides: TGCGCCAGCAGCCAAGAAGCGACATACACCGGGGAGCTGTTTTTT.

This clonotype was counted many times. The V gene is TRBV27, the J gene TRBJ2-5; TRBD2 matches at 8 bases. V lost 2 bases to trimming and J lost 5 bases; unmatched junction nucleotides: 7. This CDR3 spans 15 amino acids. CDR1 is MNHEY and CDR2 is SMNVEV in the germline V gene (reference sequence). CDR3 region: CASSLTGGPSETQYF. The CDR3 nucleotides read TGTGCCAGCAGTTTAACGGGAGGGCCCTCGGAGACCCAGTACTTC.

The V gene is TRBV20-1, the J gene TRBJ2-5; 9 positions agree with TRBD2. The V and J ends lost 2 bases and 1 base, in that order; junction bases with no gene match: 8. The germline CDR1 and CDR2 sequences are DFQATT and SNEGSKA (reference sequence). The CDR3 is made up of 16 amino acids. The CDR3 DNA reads TGCAGTGCTAGATCTCCCCAAGCGGGGGGCCAAGAGACCCAGTACTTC. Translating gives CSARSPQAGGQETQYF.

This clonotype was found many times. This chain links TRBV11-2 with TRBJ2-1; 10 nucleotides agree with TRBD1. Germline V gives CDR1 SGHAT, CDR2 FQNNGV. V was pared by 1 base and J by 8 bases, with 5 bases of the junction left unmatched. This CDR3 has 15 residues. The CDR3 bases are TGTGCCAGCAGCTTAGGGACAGGGGGTAGGTATGAGCAGTTCTTC. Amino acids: CASSLGTGGRYEQFF.

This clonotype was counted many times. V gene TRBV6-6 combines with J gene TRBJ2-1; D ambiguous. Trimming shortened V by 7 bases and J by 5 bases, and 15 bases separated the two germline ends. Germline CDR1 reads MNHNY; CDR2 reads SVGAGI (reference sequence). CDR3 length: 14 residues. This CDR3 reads CASTPSAGDNEQFF. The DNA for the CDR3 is TGTGCCAGCACCCCATCCGCCGGAGACAATGAGCAGTTCTTC.

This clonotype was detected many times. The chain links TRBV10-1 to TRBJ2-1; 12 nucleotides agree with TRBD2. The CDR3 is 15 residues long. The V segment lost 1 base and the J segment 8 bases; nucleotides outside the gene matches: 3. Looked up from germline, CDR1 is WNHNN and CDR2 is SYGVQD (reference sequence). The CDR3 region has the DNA TGCGCCAGCAGTGAGTGGACTAGCGGGAAGTATGAGCAGTTCTTC. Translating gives CASSEWTSGKYEQFF.

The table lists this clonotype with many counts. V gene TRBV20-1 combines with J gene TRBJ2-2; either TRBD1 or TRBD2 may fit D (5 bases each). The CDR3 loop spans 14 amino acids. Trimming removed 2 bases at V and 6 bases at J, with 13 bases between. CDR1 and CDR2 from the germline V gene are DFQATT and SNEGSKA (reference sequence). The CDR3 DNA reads TGCAGTGCTAGAAGCCAGGGAGCGGCCGGGGAGCTGTTTTTT. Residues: CSARSQGAAGELFF.

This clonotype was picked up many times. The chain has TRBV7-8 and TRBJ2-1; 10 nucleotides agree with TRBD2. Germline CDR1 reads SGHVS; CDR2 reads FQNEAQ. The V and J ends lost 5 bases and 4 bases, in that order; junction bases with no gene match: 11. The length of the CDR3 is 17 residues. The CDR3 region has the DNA TGTGCCAGCAGCCCCTCACCCTCTAGCGGGGGATACAATGAGCAGTTCTTC. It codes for CASSPSPSSGGYNEQFF.

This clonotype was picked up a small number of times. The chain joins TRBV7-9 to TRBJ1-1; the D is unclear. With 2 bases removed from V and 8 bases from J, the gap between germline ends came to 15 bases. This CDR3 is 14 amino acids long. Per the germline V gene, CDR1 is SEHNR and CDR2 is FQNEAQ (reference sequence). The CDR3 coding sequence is TGTGCCAGCAGCTTAAGTCTACCGGCGGTCGAAGCTTTCTTT. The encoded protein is CASSLSLPAVEAFF. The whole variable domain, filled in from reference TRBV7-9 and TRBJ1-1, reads DTGVSQNPRHKITKRGQNVTFRCDPISEHNRLYWYRQTLGQGPEFLTYFQNEAQLEKSRLLSDRFSAERPKGSFSTLEIQRTEQGDSAMYLCASSLSLPAVEAFFGQGTRLTVV.

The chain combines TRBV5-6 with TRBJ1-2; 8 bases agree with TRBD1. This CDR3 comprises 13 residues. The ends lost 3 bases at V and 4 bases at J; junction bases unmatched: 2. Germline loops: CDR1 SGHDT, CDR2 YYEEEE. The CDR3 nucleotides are TGTGCCAGCAGCTCTCAGGGGGCCTATGGCTACACCTTC. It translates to CASSSQGAYGYTF.

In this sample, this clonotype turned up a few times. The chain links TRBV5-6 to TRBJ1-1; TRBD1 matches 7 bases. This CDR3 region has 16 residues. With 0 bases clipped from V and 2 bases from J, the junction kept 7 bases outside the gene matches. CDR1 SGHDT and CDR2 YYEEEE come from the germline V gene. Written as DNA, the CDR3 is TGTGCCAGCAGCTTGGAAAAGGGACAGTTAAACACTGAAGCTTTCTTT. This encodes CASSLEKGQLNTEAFF.

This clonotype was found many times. CDR3 nucleotide sequence: TGTGCCACCAGTGACCCTTGGAGCCACTATGGCTACACCTTC. Amino acid sequence: CATSDPWSHYGYTF. The gene calls are TRBV24-1 and TRBJ1-2; D uncertain. The CDR3 is made up of 14 amino acids. Trimming cost V 4 bases and J 3 bases, with 11 bases left between them. Germline CDR1 KGHDR, CDR2 SFDVKD.

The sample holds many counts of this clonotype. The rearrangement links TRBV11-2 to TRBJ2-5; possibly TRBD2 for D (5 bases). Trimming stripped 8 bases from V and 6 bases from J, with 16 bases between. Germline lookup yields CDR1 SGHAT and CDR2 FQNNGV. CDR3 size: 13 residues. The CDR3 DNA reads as TGTGCCAGCCGACTAAACCCGGGGAAGACCCAGTACTTC. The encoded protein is CASRLNPGKTQYF.

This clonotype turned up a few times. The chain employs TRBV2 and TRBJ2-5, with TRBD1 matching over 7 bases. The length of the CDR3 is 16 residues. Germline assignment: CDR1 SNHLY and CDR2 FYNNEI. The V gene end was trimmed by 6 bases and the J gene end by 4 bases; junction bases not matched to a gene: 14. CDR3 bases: TGTGCCAGCAGGCTCTCCTTTGGCTCAGGGGGAGAGACCCAGTACTTC. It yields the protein CASRLSFGSGGETQYF.